This T cell receptor (beta chain) was retrieved from a study of CD4 T cells in relation to SARS-CoV-2 and coronaviruses (dated by TCRdb to about 2021). About the full investigation: The ViraFEST assay cultured PBMCs with antigen for about eleven days, then sequenced TCR beta CDR3s to find antigen-specific clonal expansions. The Adaptive Biotechnologies TCR-sequencing kit was used to sequence samples from three pre-COVID donors and the naive versus memory experiments, whereas other data were Illumina-based. At the level of individual TCR clonotypes, the study measured memory CD4+ T cell crossreactivity between SARS-CoV-2 spike protein and common cold coronavirus spike proteins. Shared crossreactive spike epitopes were mapped to their HLA restriction using patient-derived lymphoblastoid cell lines. An HIV-1 Nef peptide pool or a no-peptide culture served as the negative reference condition. A different TCR-beta assay, based on Illumina, was used to sequence expansion assays from other donors in the study. Results and caveats for the whole study, not just this receptor: Small numbers of patients and of tested TCRs were a limitation of the study. About 65% of donors had memory CD4+ clonotypes that crossrecognized SARS-CoV-2 and at least one common cold coronavirus spike. Because the crossreactivity analysis focused on spike protein, crossreactivity against other viral proteins was not assessed. Significantly weaker SARS-CoV-2-driven expansion was shown by crossreactive clones than by monoreactive clones, consistent with antigenic imprinting. Because no donor provided both pre-pandemic and post-infection samples, tracing the source of pre-existing responses was limited.

Reading from cysteine to phenylalanine, the CDR3 counts 13 amino acids. Left in the record is the CDR3 DNA by itself, 39 bases read in frame from the first base. CDR1 and CDR2, looked up from the germline V gene (reference sequence), are LNHDA and SQIVND. V is pruned by 7 bases and J by 6 bases, leaving 6 bases of the junction without a gene match. Comment on this clone: This clone's antigen is unknown. Per-nucleotide qualities are absent, and no much larger clonotype sits a single base away.

CD4+ T cells from unexposed donors were collected before the COVID-19 pandemic (2011-2018). After more than nine days of culture, CD4+ T cells were isolated with the EasySep CD4+ T cell isolation kit. As far as cell numbers permitted, CD4+ T cells from unexposed donors were tested for reactivity against SARS-CoV-2 S and N as well as four spike pools from common cold coronaviruses. Each well held 2 million to 2.5 million PBMCs cultured in IMDM containing roughly 5% human AB serum and about 9.4 IU/ml IL-2. Half of the culture medium was replaced with fresh IL-2-containing medium on days 3 and 7. Each peptide culture condition was generally run in triplicate replicate wells. Leukapheresis product for the unexposed donors was purchased commercially. Ficoll-Paque PLUS gradient centrifugation was used to isolate PBMCs from leukapheresis product or whole blood. PBMCs were either used fresh in the expansion assay or cryopreserved at -140 degrees C. The QIAamp Micro DNA Kit was used to extract genomic DNA from the CD4+ T cells.

The library was obtained by the immunoSEQ multiplex PCR assay. Per the source publication's procedure: Preprocessing removed nonproductive sequences and CDR3s not starting with C, not ending with F or W, or shorter than 7 amino acids. Antigen-specific clonotypes were called with the MANAFEST web app, based on expansion relative to reference and other culture wells. To be counted as positive, a clone had to show significant expansion compared with the reference culture, at an FDR below 0.05, in 2 of 3 replicate wells. A further requirement for positive clones was significant expansion compared with all other tandem wells, along with an odds ratio above 5. Pairwise Levenshtein distance, computed with the stringdist R package after three terminal residues were trimmed from each end, was used as the measure of CDR3 homology. TCRdb stores this immuneACCESS table with in-frame sequences only. Part of the clones is absent; in the studies checked, under half of the shortfall reflects unresolved V genes, and no reason is known for the rest. That table supplies the V and J calls and clone size; D and trimming were determined from the DNA. The sample profile shows 20,000 to 25,000 clones; 72% of them were found once. The top ten clones comprise approximately 16% of the sample.

Sample: CD4+ T cells from PBMCs, cultured in vitro. The receptor comes from a human donor in good health. The chain joins TRBV19 to TRBJ1-5, with TRBD1 identical over 7 junction bases. The nucleotides read TGTGCCAGTACCCGGCAGGGGGGTCAGCCCCAGCATTTT. It codes for CASTRQGGQPQHF.